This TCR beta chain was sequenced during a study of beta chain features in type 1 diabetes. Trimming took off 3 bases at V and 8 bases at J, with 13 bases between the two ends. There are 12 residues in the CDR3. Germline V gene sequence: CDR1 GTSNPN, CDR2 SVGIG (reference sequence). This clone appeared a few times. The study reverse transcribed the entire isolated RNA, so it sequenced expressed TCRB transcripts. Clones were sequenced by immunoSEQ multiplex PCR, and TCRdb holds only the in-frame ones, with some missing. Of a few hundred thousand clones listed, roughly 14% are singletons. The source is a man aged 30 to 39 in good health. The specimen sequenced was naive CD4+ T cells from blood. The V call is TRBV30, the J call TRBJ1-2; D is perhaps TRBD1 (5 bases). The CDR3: CAWRQGTFGYTF. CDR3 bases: TGTGCCTGGAGGCAGGGAACGTTCGGCTACACCTTC.